These 9 T cell receptor beta chains share one sample of origin, sequenced in a study of beta chain features in type 1 diabetes. No antigen has been identified for these receptors. Expressed TCRB transcripts were sequenced because the entire RNA isolate underwent reverse transcription. TCRdb's copy holds only in-frame clones and misses some; the assay was immunoSEQ multiplex PCR. The profile shows nearly 700,000 clones, roughly an eighth of them singletons. General study points: Moderately but significantly shorter TCRB CDR3s were found in Type 1 diabetes patients in all four CD4+ subsets.

Sample: naive CD4+ T cells from blood. Receptors were obtained from a young man with type 1 diabetes.

In this sample, this clone turned up a few times. The chain has TRBV4-1 and TRBJ1-2; tentative D call: TRBD1 (6 bases). Trimming removed 0 bases from V and 6 bases from J, with 17 bases in between. In germline, CDR1 is MGHRA, CDR2 YSYEKL. The CDR3 runs to 16 residues. The CDR3 here is CASSQDTQGRIHGYTF. The CDR3, as DNA: TGCGCCAGCAGCCAAGATACCCAGGGGAGGATTCATGGCTACACCTTC.

The chain joins TRBV2 to TRBJ2-1; D gene unclear. Germline-derived CDR1 and CDR2 are SNHLY and FYNNEI. With 6 bases removed from V and 2 bases from J, the gap between germline ends came to 8 bases. This CDR3 comprises 13 residues. CDR3 residues: CASRKAAYNEQFF. The CDR3 nucleotides are TGTGCCAGCAGGAAGGCCGCCTACAATGAGCAGTTCTTC.

This clone was seen more than once but under ten times. The V and J genes are TRBV4-1 and TRBJ2-1, with a tentative D call TRBD1 (6 bases). CDR3 length: 16 residues. V lost 5 bases and J 7 bases, leaving 21 bases between the germline ends. Looked up from germline, CDR1 is MGHRA and CDR2 is YSYEKL. The DNA for the CDR3 is TGCGCCAGCAGCAGCCAAACAGGGATAACCCTAAATGAGCAGTTCTTC. This codes for CASSSQTGITLNEQFF.

The rearrangement uses TRBV19 and TRBJ2-5; 7 nucleotides align to TRBD1. The V gene's germline CDR1 is LNHDA and CDR2 SQIVND (reference sequence). Trimming at V came to 6 bases and at J to 6 bases, leaving 7 bases not matched to a gene. The length of the CDR3 is 13 residues. CDR3 sequence: CASSAQGKKTQYF. DNA for the CDR3: TGTGCCAGTAGCGCACAGGGGAAAAAGACCCAGTACTTC.

The gene calls are TRBV28 and TRBJ2-7; D uncertain. V was trimmed by 6 bases and J by 2 bases, leaving 8 bases between them. The CDR3 runs 12 residues. Germline assignment: CDR1 MDHEN and CDR2 SYDVKM. CDR3 sequence: CASSPWAYEQYF. The CDR3 DNA reads TGTGCCAGCAGCCCCTGGGCCTACGAGCAGTACTTC.

The V gene is TRBV30, the J gene TRBJ1-2; D gene ambiguous. V was shortened by 3 bases and J by 5 bases, with 16 bases between the two germline ends. CDR3 size: 14 residues. Per the germline V gene, CDR1 is GTSNPN and CDR2 is SVGIG (reference sequence). The CDR3 bases are TGTGCCTGGAGCGCAGTCCCATTATTTTATGGCTACACCTTC. Translating gives CAWSAVPLFYGYTF.

Notes on this clone: Other DNA sequences in this sample translate to the same CDR3. The chain carries TRBV29-1 and TRBJ2-7, with D perhaps being TRBD1 or TRBD2 (5 bases each). V shed 6 bases and J shed 0 bases, with 12 bases lying between them. The CDR3 has 13 residues. CDR1 and CDR2 (germline): SQVTM, ANQGSEA. The CDR3 coding sequence is TGCAGCGTGAGGGGACGTCTCTCCTACGAGCAGTACTTC. Encoded protein: CSVRGRLSYEQYF.

The genes are TRBV27 and TRBJ2-2; D not certain. Germline V CDR1 and CDR2: MNHEY, SMNVEV (reference sequence). This CDR3 has 17 residues. Trimming pared 7 bases from V and 0 bases from J, leaving 18 bases between. This CDR3 is CASTVAPPPANTGELFF. Here the CDR3 DNA reads TGTGCCAGCACGGTGGCACCTCCCCCCGCGAACACCGGGGAGCTGTTTTTT.

The chain combines TRBV29-1 with TRBJ1-3; D ambiguous. V was cut by 4 bases and J by 0 bases, with 19 bases left in between. This CDR3 region has 17 residues. CDR1 and CDR2 (germline): SQVTM, ANQGSEA. The CDR3 sequence: CSVGCLGRRTSGNTIYF. CDR3 nucleotides: TGCAGCGTTGGGTGTCTGGGCAGGAGGACCTCTGGAAACACCATATATTTT.